Each of the 17 T cell receptor beta chains below was sequenced from the same sample in a study of T cells expressing NK-cell markers. No DNA is given; TCRdb re-called the 5' RACE reads and lists each CDR3 protein once. This repertoire comprises about 430,000 distinct CDR3 sequences; its ten largest clones make up 1.4% to 1.5%. The specimen sequenced was blood T cells: a sorted CD56 or NKG2C T cell subset, CD4+ or CD8+ T cells, or bulk PBMC T cells (not recorded which). Receptors were obtained from a woman aged 50 to 60 in good health.

The genes are TRBV5-1 and TRBJ2-5; with no DNA, the TCRdb D assignment of TRBD2 cannot be verified. The germline gives CDR1 SGHRS, CDR2 YFSETQ. This CDR3 is built from 14 residues. CDR3 loop: CASSLVPRLETQYF. Combining the CDR3 with reference TRBV5-1 and TRBJ2-5 gives the whole variable domain KAGVTQTPRYLIKTRGQQVTLSCSPISGHRSVSWYQQTPGQGLQFLFEYFSETQRNKGNFPGRFSGRQFSNSRSEMNVSTLELGDSALYLCASSLVPRLETQYFGPGTRLLVL.

This chain uses TRBV20-1 with TRBJ2-3; TCRdb gives TRBD2 as the D gene, but with no DNA this cannot be confirmed. The CDR3 spans 14 residues. The germline V gene has CDR1 DFQATT and CDR2 SNEGSKA (reference sequence). CDR3 loop: CSASLVGRGATQYF.

V and J are TRBV12-3 or TRBV12-4 and TRBJ1-2; TCRdb's D call of TRBD1 is untestable without DNA. This CDR3 comprises 15 residues. The CDR3 sequence: CASRHGAQGEKGYTF.

The V call is TRBV12-3 or TRBV12-4, the J call TRBJ2-3; as DNA is missing, the TRBD2 call by TCRdb cannot be tested. The CDR3 is 16 residues long. Here the CDR3 reads CASSPYSGRAKDTQYF.

The rearrangement uses TRBV20-1 and TRBJ2-3; absent DNA, TCRdb's TRBD2 call cannot be checked. The CDR3 is made up of 15 amino acids. Germline loops: CDR1 DFQATT, CDR2 SNEGSKA (reference sequence). CDR3 sequence: CSAPDRGRVVDTQYF.

The chain recombines TRBV10-3 with TRBJ1-1; as DNA is missing, the TRBD1 call by TCRdb cannot be tested. Germline loops: CDR1 ENHRY, CDR2 SYGVKD. The CDR3 has 12 residues. The chain's CDR3 is CAITGQGAEAFF.

The V and J genes are TRBV20-1 and TRBJ2-5; TCRdb designates TRBD2, a call that cannot be tested without DNA. Germline values: CDR1 DFQATT, CDR2 SNEGSKA (reference sequence). The CDR3 runs to 14 residues. The CDR3 sequence: CSAAIRRPQETQYF.

The chain combines TRBV6-1 with TRBJ2-3. CDR1 and CDR2 from the germline V gene are MNHNS and SASEGT. The CDR3 length is 12 residues. The CDR3 is CASSEGSNTQYF.

The chain combines TRBV7-3 with TRBJ2-2; TCRdb proposes TRBD2, but this gene call is untestable without DNA. The CDR3 runs to 15 residues. The V gene's germline CDR1 is SGHTA and CDR2 FQGTGA. The CDR3 loop reads CASSLGGSRTGELFF.

V is TRBV5-4 and J is TRBJ1-1. CDR3 length equals 13 residues. Germline V gene lookup returns CDR1 SGHNT and CDR2 YYREEE (reference sequence). The CDR3 here is CASTYSLNTEAFF.

V and J are TRBV5-1 and TRBJ2-1; the TCRdb call, TRBD2, lacks DNA for checking. Germline V gene data show CDR1 as SGHRS and CDR2 as YFSETQ. The length of the CDR3 is 15 residues. This chain's CDR3 is CASSWVSGSPNEQFF.

V and J are TRBV15 and TRBJ1-2; as DNA is missing, the TRBD1 call by TCRdb cannot be tested. Germline CDR1 is LNHNV and CDR2 is YYDKDF (reference sequence). The CDR3 consists of 14 residues. This CDR3 reads CATSSARDYYGYTF.

The gene calls are TRBV13 and TRBJ2-1; with no DNA, the TCRdb D assignment of TRBD2 cannot be verified. Looked up from germline, CDR1 is PRHDT and CDR2 is FYEKMQ (reference sequence). CDR3 length: 17 residues. Here the CDR3 reads CASSLGAGAGGHNEQFF.

This chain connects TRBV7-9 to TRBJ2-7; TCRdb's D gene call, TRBD1, goes unchecked for lack of DNA. The CDR3 has 14 residues. The germline CDR1 and CDR2 sequences are SEHNR and FQNEAQ (reference sequence). This CDR3 is CASTSRTGFNEQYF.

This rearrangement joins TRBV12-3 or TRBV12-4 to TRBJ1-1. CDR3 length equals 14 residues. CDR3 residues: CASSFSLGVTEAFF.

V gene TRBV7-9 combines with J gene TRBJ2-1; TCRdb lists TRBD2, though no DNA is available to test this call. Germline values: CDR1 SEHNR, CDR2 FQNEAQ (reference sequence). The CDR3 runs to 14 residues. The CDR3 sequence: CASSLPVLLGEQFF.

The CDR3 loop is CASRSGLTNTGELFF. The J gene is TRBJ2-2, the V gene TRBV3-1; TCRdb names TRBD2, which stays unverified in the absence of DNA. Germline-derived CDR1 and CDR2 are LGHDT and YNNKEL (reference sequence). The CDR3 is 15 residues long.